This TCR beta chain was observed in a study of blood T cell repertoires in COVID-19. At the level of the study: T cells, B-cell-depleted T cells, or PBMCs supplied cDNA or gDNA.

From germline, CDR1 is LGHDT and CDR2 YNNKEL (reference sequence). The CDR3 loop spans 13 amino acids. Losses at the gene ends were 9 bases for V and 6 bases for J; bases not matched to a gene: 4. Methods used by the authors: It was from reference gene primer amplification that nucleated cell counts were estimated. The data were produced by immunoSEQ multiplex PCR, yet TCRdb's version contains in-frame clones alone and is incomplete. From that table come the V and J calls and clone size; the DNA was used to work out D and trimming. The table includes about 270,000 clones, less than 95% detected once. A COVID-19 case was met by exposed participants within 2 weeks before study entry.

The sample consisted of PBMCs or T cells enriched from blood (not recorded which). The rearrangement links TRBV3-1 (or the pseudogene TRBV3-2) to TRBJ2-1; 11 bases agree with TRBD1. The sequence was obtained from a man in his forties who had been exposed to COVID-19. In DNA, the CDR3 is TGTGCCAGTAGGGACAGGGGGTCCAATGAGCAGTTCTTC. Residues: CASRDRGSNEQFF.